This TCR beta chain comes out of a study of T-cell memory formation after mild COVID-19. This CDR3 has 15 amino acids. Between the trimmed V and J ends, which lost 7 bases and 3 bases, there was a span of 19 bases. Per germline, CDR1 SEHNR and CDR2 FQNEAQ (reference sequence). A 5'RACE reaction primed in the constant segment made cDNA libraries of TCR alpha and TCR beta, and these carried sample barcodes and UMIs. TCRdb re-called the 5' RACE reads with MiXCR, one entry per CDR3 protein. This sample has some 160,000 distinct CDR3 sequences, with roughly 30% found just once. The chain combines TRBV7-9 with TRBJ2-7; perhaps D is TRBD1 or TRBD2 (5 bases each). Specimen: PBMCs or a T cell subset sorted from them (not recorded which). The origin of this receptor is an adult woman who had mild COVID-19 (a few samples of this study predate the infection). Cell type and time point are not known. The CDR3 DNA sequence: TGTGCCAGCACCCCGCCCACCGGGGCTGACTACGAGCAGTACTTC. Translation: CASTPPTGADYEQYF.